The count of the clone carrying this T cell receptor beta chain is one. This specimen belongs to a study of CD8 T cells in Susac syndrome. RNA totalling roughly 0.5 to 1 ug underwent reverse transcription with random hexamers. By means of immunoSEQ multiplex PCR, TCR beta CDR3 spanning 54 Vbeta and 13 Jbeta underwent amplification. TCRdb recomputed calls from the immunoSEQ multiplex PCR reads with MiXCR, one row per CDR3 protein. The profile shows some 120,000 distinct CDR3 sequences, roughly 96% of them singletons. Sequencing of TCR beta was carried out in blood CD8+ and CD4+ T cells. Healthy donors constituted the controls, which were matched for age and sex. Purification of the CD8+ and CD4+ T cells relied on negative isolation, and TEMRA cells underwent FACS enrichment. V was clipped by 4 bases and J by 6 bases, with 15 bases between them. The CDR3 is made up of 15 amino acids. Germline lookup yields CDR1 SNHLY and CDR2 FYNNEI.

What was sequenced was CD4+ T cells from PBMCs. V and J are TRBV2 and TRBJ2-2; no clear D gene. The origin of this receptor is a human donor in good health. The CDR3 sequence is CASSGVPRASGELFF. For the CDR3, the DNA is TGTGCCAGCAGTGGTGTTCCCCGGGCTTCCGGGGAGCTGTTTTTT.